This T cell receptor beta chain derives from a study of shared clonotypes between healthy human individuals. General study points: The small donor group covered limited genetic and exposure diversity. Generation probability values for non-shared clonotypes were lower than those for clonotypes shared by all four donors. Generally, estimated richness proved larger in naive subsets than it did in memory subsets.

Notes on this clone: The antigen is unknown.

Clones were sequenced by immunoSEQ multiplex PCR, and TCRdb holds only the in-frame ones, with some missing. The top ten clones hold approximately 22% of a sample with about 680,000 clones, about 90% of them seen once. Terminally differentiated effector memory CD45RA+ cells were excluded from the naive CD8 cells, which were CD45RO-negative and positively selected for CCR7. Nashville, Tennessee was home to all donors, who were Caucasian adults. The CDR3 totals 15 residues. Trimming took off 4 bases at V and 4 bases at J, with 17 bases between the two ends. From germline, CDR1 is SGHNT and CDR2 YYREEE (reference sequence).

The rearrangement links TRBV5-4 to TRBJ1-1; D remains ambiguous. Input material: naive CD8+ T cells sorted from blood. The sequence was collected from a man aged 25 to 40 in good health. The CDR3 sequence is CASSVTVSLSTEAFF. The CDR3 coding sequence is TGTGCCAGCAGCGTTACCGTGTCTTTAAGCACTGAAGCTTTCTTT.